Detailed here is one T cell receptor beta chain. Antigen specificity is unknown. The sample originates from a study of cytomegalovirus exposure and HLA in healthy donors. Study-level findings and limits: Researchers catalogued some 160 TCR beta chains as cytomegalovirus-associated. Previously analyzed data showed that most TCR beta V segments were productive at a frequency of about 90% or about 30%.

The PCR had 60 Vbeta and 13 Jbeta primers. Method: immunoSEQ multiplex PCR; TCRdb's copy keeps in-frame clones and lacks some. Seen here are roughly 140,000 clones, 64% observed once, and the top ten hold around 3%. Germline V gives CDR1 SGHRS, CDR2 YFSETQ. V lost 0 bases and J lost 2; bases outside the gene matches: 14. The CDR3 sequence is 19 residues long. Sequenced material: PBMCs. The chain has TRBV5-1 and TRBJ2-5, with TRBD1 identical over 9 bases. The clonotype was recovered from a woman younger than 45 in good health and CMV-seropositive. The CDR3 loop is CASSLAGTGPGSGQETQYF. In DNA form, the CDR3 reads TGCGCCAGCAGCTTGGCCGGGACAGGGCCAGGTTCCGGTCAAGAGACCCAGTACTTC.